Listed below are T cell receptor beta chains from one sample, sequenced in a study of shared clonotypes between healthy human individuals. Here immunoSEQ multiplex PCR was the method, and the copy in TCRdb shows in-frame clones only, minus some. The sample holds over a million clones; around 95% are singletons and the top ten take about 1%. The specimen sequenced was naive CD4+ T cells sorted from blood. These receptors were collected from a man aged 25-45 years in good health. Each CDR3 is given with its conserved first and last residue. A D gene is named only where the DNA matches it firmly. Some rows have no size entry. The others give once, few or many, or a class for an expanded clone.

size: -
D: TRBD2
J: TRBJ2-7
V: TRBV6-1
DNA: TGTGCCAGCAGTGAGGGGACTAGCGGGTTCCTATGGGGCGAGCAGTACTTC
CDR3: CASSEGTSGFLWGEQYF

size: -
D: -
J: TRBJ1-1
V: TRBV5-6
DNA: TGTGCCAGCATCGCTCGGGACGACACTGAAGCTTTCTTT
CDR3: CASIARDDTEAFF

size: once
D: -
J: TRBJ1-3
V: TRBV27
DNA: TGTGCCAGCAGTTCCTTGAAGCGAACGGCGTCTGGAAACACCATATATTTT
CDR3: CASSSLKRTASGNTIYF

size: -
D: -
J: TRBJ1-1
V: TRBV10-3
DNA: TGTGCCATCAGTGAATTACAGGGATCTGAAGCTTTCTTT
CDR3: CAISELQGSEAFF

size: -
D: TRBD1
J: TRBJ2-7
V: TRBV28
DNA: TGTGCCAGCAGGAGTAGGGGGCGGATCGTATACGAGCAGTACTTC
CDR3: CASRSRGRIVYEQYF

size: -
D: -
J: TRBJ1-1
V: TRBV5-1
DNA: TGCGCCAGCAGCTTGATGCAGGAAAAGCATGGGAACACTGAAGCTTTCTTT
CDR3: CASSLMQEKHGNTEAFF

size: -
D: TRBD1
J: TRBJ2-1
V: TRBV6-5
DNA: TGTGCCAGCAACCGACAGGGGGTTTACAATGAGCAGTTCTTC
CDR3: CASNRQGVYNEQFF

size: -
D: TRBD1
J: TRBJ2-1
V: TRBV7-2
DNA: TGTGCCAGCAGCTTAGTAGGGCCGGGACAGGGGGCGGAATTCTTC
CDR3: CASSLVGPGQGAEFF

size: -
D: -
J: TRBJ2-7
V: TRBV28
DNA: TGTGCCAGCAGTCTTGGACACCTTCTCGAGCAGTACTTC
CDR3: CASSLGHLLEQYF

size: -
D: -
J: TRBJ1-4
V: TRBV2
DNA: TGTGCCAGCGGACCGGACAGTTCCCTTACGCTGTTTTTT
CDR3: CASGPDSSLTLFF

size: -
D: -
J: TRBJ2-7
V: TRBV7-2
DNA: TGTGCCAGCAGCTTAGGGCTGTTGGCGGGGTCTAACTACGAGCAGTACTTC
CDR3: CASSLGLLAGSNYEQYF

size: -
D: -
J: TRBJ2-1
V: TRBV27
DNA: TGTGCCAGCAGTTTCTCCGGGACTCAGAATGAGCAGTTCTTC
CDR3: CASSFSGTQNEQFF

size: -
D: TRBD1
J: TRBJ2-3
V: TRBV15
DNA: TGTGCCACCAGCTTCGACAGGGGTAGCACAGATACGCAGTATTTT
CDR3: CATSFDRGSTDTQYF

size: -
D: -
J: TRBJ1-2
V: TRBV4-3
DNA: TGCGCCAGCAGCCAAGGGGTTAACTACAGGACCTCTAACTATGGCTACACCTTC
CDR3: CASSQGVNYRTSNYGYTF

size: once
D: -
J: TRBJ1-1
V: TRBV5-6
DNA: TGTGCCAGCAGCCTTGGGGTGTTGAACACTGAAGCTTTCTTT
CDR3: CASSLGVLNTEAFF

size: few
D: -
J: TRBJ1-2
V: TRBV18
DNA: TGTGCCAGCTCACCAGGGACGGACACCTATGGCTACACCTTC
CDR3: CASSPGTDTYGYTF

size: -
D: -
J: TRBJ2-2
V: TRBV19
DNA: TGTGCCAGTAGTATTCATCGGGGGGCAACCGGGGAGCTGTTTTTT
CDR3: CASSIHRGATGELFF

size: -
D: TRBD1
J: TRBJ2-5
V: TRBV10-3
DNA: TGTGCCAGCCACAGGGGGCTCCAAGAGACCCAGTACTTC
CDR3: CASHRGLQETQYF

size: -
D: TRBD1
J: TRBJ1-1
V: TRBV5-4
DNA: TGTGCCAGCAGCTTAGGGACAGGGGGCGAGGGAAACACTGAAGCTTTCTTT
CDR3: CASSLGTGGEGNTEAFF

size: once
D: -
J: TRBJ2-1
V: TRBV2
DNA: TGTGCCAGCAGCGAGGACAGCTACAATGAGCAGTTCTTC
CDR3: CASSEDSYNEQFF